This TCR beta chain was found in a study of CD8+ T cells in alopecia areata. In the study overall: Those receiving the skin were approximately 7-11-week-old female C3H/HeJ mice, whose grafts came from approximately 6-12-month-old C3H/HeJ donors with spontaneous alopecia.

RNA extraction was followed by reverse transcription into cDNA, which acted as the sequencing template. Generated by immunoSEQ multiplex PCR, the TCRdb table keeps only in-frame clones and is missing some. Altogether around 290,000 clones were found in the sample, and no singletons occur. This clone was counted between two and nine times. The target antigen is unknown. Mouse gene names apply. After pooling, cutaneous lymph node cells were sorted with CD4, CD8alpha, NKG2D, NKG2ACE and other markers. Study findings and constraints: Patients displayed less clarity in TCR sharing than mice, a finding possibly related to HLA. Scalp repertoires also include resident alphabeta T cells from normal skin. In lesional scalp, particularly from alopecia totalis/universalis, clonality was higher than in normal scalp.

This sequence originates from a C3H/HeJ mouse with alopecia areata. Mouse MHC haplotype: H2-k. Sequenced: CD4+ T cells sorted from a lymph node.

The CDR3 spells CASSGAGTGAETLYF. The CDR3 DNA, read in part, is TGTGCCAGCAGTGGTGCCGGGACTGGTGCAGAA. This rearrangement joins TRBV13-1 to TRBJ2-3; 7 bases fit TRBD2. The CDR3 goes on 4 residues after the read ends, and that part is filled in from the germline J gene. J gave up 1 base and V 3 bases, and 5 bases lay outside the gene matches. The CDR3 runs to 15 residues. Germline assignment: CDR1 NSHNY and CDR2 SYGAGN.